The next 3 T cell receptor beta chains were all read from a single sample in a study of blood T cell repertoires in COVID-19. Clones were sequenced by immunoSEQ multiplex PCR, and TCRdb holds only the in-frame ones, with some missing. This table holds more than 130,000 clones, roughly 80% found once. Sequencing was done on a sample of peripheral blood. The source is an elderly woman in a cohort sampled during active or convalescent COVID-19.

The genes are TRBV7-2 and TRBJ2-1, with 9 bases aligning to TRBD2. This CDR3 spans 15 amino acids. In germline, CDR1 is SGHTA, CDR2 FQGNSA. The trim removed 5 bases at V and 2 bases at J, leaving 4 bases unmatched. In DNA, the CDR3 is TGTGCCAGCAGCCCGCGGGGGGGCGCCTACAATGAGCAGTTCTTC. This gives the protein CASSPRGGAYNEQFF.

This clone came up a few times. The rearrangement uses TRBV7-8 and TRBJ2-1, with D unresolved. V lost 3 bases to trimming and J lost 4 bases, with 10 bases between them. This CDR3 is 14 amino acids long. Looked up from germline, CDR1 is SGHVS and CDR2 is FQNEAQ. The CDR3 sequence is CASSLLTKYNEQFF. In nucleotides, the CDR3 is TGTGCCAGCAGCTTGCTGACAAAGTACAATGAGCAGTTCTTC.

This CDR3 reads CASGSDTDTEAFF. CDR3 bases: TGTGCTAGTGGTTCGGACACGGACACTGAAGCTTTCTTT. The chain recombines TRBV12-5 with TRBJ1-1; D perhaps matches TRBD1 (5 bases). The CDR3 has 13 residues. In germline, CDR1 is LGHNT, CDR2 FRNRAP. The V gene lost 4 bases and the J gene lost 3 bases, with 9 bases spanning the gap.